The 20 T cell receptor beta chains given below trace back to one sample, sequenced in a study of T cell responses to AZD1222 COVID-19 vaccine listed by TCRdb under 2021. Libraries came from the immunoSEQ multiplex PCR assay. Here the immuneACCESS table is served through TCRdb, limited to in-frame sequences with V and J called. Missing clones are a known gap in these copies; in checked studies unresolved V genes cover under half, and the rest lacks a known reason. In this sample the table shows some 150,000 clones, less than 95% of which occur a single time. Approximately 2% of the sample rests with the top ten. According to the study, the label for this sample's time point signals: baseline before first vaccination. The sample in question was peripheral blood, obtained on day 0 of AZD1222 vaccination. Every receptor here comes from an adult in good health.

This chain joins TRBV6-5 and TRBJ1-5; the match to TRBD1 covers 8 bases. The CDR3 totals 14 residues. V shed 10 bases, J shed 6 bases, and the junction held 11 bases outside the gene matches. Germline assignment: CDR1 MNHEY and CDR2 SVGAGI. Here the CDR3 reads CATSPDRAVQPQHF. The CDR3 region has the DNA TGTGCCACCTCACCGGACAGGGCGGTTCAGCCCCAGCATTTT.

The CDR3 spells CASSPGQRNEKLFF. Here the CDR3 DNA reads TGTGCCAGCAGTCCGGGACAGAGGAATGAAAAACTGTTTTTT. The V gene is TRBV28, the J gene TRBJ1-4; TRBD1 matches 7 bases. Germline trimming cut 5 bases from V and 5 bases from J; bases unmatched to any gene: 5. Germline assignment: CDR1 MDHEN and CDR2 SYDVKM. This CDR3 has 14 residues.

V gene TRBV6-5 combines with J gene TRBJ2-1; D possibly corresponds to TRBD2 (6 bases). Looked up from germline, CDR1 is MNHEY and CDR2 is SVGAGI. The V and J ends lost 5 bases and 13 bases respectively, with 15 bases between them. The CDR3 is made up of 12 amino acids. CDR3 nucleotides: TGTGCCAGCAGTCTTCAACGGGACTCCCAGTTCTTC. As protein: CASSLQRDSQFF.

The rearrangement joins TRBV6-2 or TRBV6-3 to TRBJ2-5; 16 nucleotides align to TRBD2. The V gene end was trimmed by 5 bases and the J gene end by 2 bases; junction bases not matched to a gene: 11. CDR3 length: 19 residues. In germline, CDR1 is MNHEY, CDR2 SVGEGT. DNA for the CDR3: TGTGCCAGCAGTCAGTTATCGGGACTAGCGGGAGGGGCACAAGAGACCCAGTACTTC. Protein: CASSQLSGLAGGAQETQYF.

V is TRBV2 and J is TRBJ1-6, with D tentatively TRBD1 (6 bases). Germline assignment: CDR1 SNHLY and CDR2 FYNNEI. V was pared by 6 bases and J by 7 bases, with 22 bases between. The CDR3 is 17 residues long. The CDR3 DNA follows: TGTGCCAGCAGCGACGGTCCCCCAGGGGTAAGGAATTCACCCCTCCACTTT. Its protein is CASSDGPPGVRNSPLHF.

The CDR3 loop is CASSAQTEVVTLHF. Written as DNA, the CDR3 is TGTGCCAGCAGTGCCCAGACAGAAGTAGTGACCCTCCACTTT. The J gene is TRBJ1-6, the V gene TRBV25-1, with TRBD1 as a possible D gene (5 bases). V was trimmed by 4 bases and J by 14 bases, leaving 18 bases between them. This CDR3 has 14 amino acids. Germline CDR1 reads MGHDK; CDR2 reads SYGVNS.

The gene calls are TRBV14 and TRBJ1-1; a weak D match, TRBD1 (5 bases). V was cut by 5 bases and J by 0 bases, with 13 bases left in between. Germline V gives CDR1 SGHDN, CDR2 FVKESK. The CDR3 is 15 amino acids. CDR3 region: CASSELGLVNTEAFF. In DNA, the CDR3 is TGTGCCAGCAGCGAACTGGGACTTGTGAACACTGAAGCTTTCTTT.

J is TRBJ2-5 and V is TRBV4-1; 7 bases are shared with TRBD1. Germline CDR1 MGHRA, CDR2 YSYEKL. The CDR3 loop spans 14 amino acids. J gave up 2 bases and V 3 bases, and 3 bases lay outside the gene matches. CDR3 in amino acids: CASSQGRGQETQYF. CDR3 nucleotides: TGCGCCAGCAGCCAGGGCAGGGGGCAAGAGACCCAGTACTTC.

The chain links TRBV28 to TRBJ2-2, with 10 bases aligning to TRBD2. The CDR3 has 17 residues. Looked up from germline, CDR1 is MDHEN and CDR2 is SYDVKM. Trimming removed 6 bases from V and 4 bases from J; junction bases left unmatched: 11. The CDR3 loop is CASRASIAGGTTGELFF. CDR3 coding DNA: TGTGCCAGCAGGGCATCAATAGCGGGAGGTACCACCGGGGAGCTGTTTTTT.

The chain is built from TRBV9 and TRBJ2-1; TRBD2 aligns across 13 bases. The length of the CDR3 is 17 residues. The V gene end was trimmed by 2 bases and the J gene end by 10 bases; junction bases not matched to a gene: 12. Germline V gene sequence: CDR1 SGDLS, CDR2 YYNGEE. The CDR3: CASSVQPRLAGGGEQFF. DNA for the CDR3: TGTGCCAGCAGCGTTCAACCCCGACTAGCGGGGGGTGGCGAGCAGTTCTTC.

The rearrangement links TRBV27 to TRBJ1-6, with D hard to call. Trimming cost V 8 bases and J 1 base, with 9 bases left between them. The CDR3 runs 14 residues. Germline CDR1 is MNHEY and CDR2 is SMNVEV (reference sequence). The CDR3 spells CASGGDSYNSPLHF. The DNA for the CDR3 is TGTGCCAGCGGTGGAGATTCCTATAATTCACCCCTCCACTTT.

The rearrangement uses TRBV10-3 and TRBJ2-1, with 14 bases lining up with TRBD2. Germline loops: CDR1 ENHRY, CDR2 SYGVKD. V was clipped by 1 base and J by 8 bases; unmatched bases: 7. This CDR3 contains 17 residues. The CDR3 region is CAISEWRTSGRPDEQFF. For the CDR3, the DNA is TGTGCCATCAGTGAGTGGAGGACTAGCGGGAGGCCCGATGAGCAGTTCTTC.

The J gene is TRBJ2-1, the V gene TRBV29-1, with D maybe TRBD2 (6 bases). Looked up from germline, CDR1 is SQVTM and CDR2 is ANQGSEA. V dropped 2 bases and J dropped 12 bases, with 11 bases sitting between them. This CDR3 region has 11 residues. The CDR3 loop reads CSVERSGLQFF. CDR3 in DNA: TGCAGCGTTGAAAGGTCGGGACTGCAGTTCTTC.

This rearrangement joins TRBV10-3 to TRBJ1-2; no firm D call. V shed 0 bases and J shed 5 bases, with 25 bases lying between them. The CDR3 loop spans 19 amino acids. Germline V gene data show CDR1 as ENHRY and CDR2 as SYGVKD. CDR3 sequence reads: CAISESSSVSPPLFYGYTF. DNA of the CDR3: TGTGCCATCAGTGAGTCGAGTTCTGTCTCTCCCCCGCTGTTTTATGGCTACACCTTC.

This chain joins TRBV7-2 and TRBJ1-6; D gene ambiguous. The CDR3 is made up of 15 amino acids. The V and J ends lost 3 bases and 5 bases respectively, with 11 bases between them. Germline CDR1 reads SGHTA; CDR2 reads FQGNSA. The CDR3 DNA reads TGTGCCAGCAGCTTGGCCGGGAGGGATAATTCACCCCTCCACTTT. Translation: CASSLAGRDNSPLHF.

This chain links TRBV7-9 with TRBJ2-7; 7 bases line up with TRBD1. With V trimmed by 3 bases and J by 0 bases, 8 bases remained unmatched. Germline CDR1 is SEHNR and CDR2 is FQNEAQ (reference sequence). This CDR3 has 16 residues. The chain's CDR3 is CASSFIGTVYSYEQYF. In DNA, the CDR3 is TGTGCCAGCAGCTTTATCGGGACAGTCTACTCCTACGAGCAGTACTTC.

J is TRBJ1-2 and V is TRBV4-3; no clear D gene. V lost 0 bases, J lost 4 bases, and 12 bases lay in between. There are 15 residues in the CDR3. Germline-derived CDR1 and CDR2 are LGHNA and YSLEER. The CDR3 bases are TGCGCCAGCAGCCAAGATAACAGCAACGTCTATGGCTACACCTTC. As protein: CASSQDNSNVYGYTF.

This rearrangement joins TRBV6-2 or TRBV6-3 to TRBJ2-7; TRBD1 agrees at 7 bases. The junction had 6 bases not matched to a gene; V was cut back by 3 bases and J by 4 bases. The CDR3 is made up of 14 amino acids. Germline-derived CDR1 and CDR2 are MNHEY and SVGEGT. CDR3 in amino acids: CASSYSGGRYEQYF. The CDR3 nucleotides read TGTGCCAGCAGTTATTCAGGGGGACGGTACGAGCAGTACTTC.

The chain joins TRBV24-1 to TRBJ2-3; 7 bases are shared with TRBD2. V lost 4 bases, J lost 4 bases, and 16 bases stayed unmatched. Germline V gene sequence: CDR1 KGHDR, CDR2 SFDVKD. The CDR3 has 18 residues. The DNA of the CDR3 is TGTGCCACCAGTGACCCCAGCGGGAACCCACATAACGCAGATACGCAGTATTTT. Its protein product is CATSDPSGNPHNADTQYF.

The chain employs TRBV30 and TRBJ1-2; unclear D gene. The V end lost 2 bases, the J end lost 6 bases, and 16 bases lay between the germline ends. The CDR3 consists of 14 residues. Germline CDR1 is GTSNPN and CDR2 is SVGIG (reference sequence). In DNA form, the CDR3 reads TGTGCCTGGAGTTCTTTGACACGGCGAGATGGCTACACCTTC. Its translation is CAWSSLTRRDGYTF.